This T cell receptor beta chain was recovered during a study of OX40 agonist ivuxolimab in advanced cancers. Overall study: Every 2 weeks, patients got intravenous ivuxolimab at one of six dose levels (0.01-10 mg/kg).

V lost 8 bases and J lost 7, with 11 bases in between. This CDR3 contains 12 residues. Germline CDR1 and CDR2: MNHNY and SVGAGI (reference sequence). Using immunoSEQ multiplex PCR, the repertoire was profiled, and TCRdb retains in-frame clones only, with some absent. The repertoire includes tens of thousands of clones, roughly 83% of them detected once, and roughly 36% sits in the top ten. This material consisted of CD4+ or CD8+ T cells sorted from blood, taken in a trial of the OX40 agonist ivuxolimab. The receptor was isolated from an adult with an advanced solid tumor such as melanoma, head and neck, liver or kidney cancer. This chain uses TRBV6-6 with TRBJ2-2; D perhaps matches TRBD1 (5 bases). CDR3 amino acids: CASLRQGGELFF. DNA of the CDR3: TGTGCCAGCCTCAGGCAGGGCGGGGAGCTGTTTTTT.